A single T cell receptor beta chain is shown here with its context. The CDR3 contains 13 residues. J gave up 5 bases and V 8 bases, and 7 bases lay outside the gene matches. The germline gives CDR1 SNHLY, CDR2 FYNNEI. This sample stems from a study of blood T cell repertoires in COVID-19. About the research overall: Specimens from acute and convalescent COVID-19 originated in the United States, Italy and Spain. From T cells, B-cell-depleted T cells, or PBMCs came the material, which was cDNA or gDNA.

Authors' methods: How many nucleated cells were present was estimated from reference gene primer amplification. Profiling relied on immunoSEQ multiplex PCR, and the TCRdb table lists in-frame clones only, not all of them. That table supplies the V and J calls and clone size; D and trimming were determined from the DNA. The table records around 100,000 clones, approximately 86% of them present only once. This receptor was identified in an older man with acute or convalescent COVID-19. The chain is built from TRBV2 and TRBJ2-5; TRBD1 agrees at 8 bases. Sequencing was performed on peripheral blood. CDR3 loop: CASDRGSGETQYF. CDR3 nucleotides: TGTGCCAGCGACAGGGGCTCCGGGGAGACCCAGTACTTC.